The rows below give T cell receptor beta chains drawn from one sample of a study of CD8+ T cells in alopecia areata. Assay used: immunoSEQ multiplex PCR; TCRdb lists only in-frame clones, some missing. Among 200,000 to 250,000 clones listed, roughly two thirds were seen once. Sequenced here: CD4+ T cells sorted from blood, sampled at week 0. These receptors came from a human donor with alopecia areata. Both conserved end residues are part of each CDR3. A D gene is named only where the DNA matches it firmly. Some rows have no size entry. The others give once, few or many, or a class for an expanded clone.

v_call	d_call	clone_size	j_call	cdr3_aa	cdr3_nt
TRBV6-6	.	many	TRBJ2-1	CASSYTAREQFF	TGTGCCAGCAGTTACACCGCCAGGGAGCAGTTCTTC
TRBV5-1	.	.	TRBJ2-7	CASSWDGRRYEQYF	TGCGCCAGCAGCTGGGACGGACGGCGCTACGAGCAGTACTTC
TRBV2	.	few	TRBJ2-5	CASSSLETQYF	TGTGCCAGCAGTAGTTTAGAGACCCAGTACTTC
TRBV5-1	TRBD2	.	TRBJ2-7	CASSAGLAAYEQYF	TGCGCCAGCAGCGCCGGACTAGCGGCCTACGAGCAGTACTTC
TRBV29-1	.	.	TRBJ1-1	CSGRLGGYNTEAFF	TGCAGCGGACGACTAGGGGGTTATAACACTGAAGCTTTCTTT
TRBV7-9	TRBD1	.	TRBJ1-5	CASSSLTGGSVEAQHF	TGTGCCAGCAGCAGTTTGACAGGGGGCTCCGTAGAGGCCCAGCATTTT
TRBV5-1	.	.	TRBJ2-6	CASSLGAISGANVLTF	TGCGCCAGCAGCTTGGGTGCCATCTCTGGGGCCAACGTCCTGACTTTC
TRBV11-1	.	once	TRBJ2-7	CASSLGGPTKMWEQYF	TGTGCCAGCAGCTTAGGTGGGCCGACTAAGATGTGGGAGCAGTACTTC
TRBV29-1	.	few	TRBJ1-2	CSVDSDGYTF	TGCAGCGTCGACAGTGACGGCTACACCTTC
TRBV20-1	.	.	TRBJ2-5	CSAILQETQYF	TGCAGTGCTATTCTCCAAGAGACCCAGTACTTC
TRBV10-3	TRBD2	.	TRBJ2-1	CAISERGLAGSRNEQFF	TGTGCCATCAGTGAACGGGGACTAGCGGGTTCTAGGAATGAGCAGTTCTTC
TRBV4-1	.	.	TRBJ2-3	CASSTQGGDTQYF	TGCGCCAGCAGCACCCAAGGAGGGGACACGCAGTATTTT
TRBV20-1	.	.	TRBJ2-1	CSAAAEEQFF	TGCAGTGCGGCGGCCGAGGAGCAGTTCTTC
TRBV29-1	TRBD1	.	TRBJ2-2	CSVMTGSDTGELFF	TGCAGCGTCATGACAGGGAGTGACACCGGGGAGCTGTTTTTT
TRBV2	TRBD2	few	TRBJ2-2	CASGGDTGELFF	TGTGCCAGCGGGGGGGACACCGGGGAGCTGTTTTTT
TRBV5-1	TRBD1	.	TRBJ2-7	CASRPGTGVHEQYF	TGCGCCAGCAGGCCCGGGACAGGGGTTCACGAGCAGTACTTC
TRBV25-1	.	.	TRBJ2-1	CASGPGHEQFF	TGTGCCAGCGGGCCGGGACATGAGCAGTTCTTC
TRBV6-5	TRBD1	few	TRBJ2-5	CASTLQGAQAETQYF	TGTGCCAGCACACTACAGGGGGCGCAGGCGGAGACCCAGTACTTC
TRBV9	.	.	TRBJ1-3	CASSVIGSGNTIYF	TGTGCCAGCAGCGTAATAGGGTCTGGAAACACCATATATTTT